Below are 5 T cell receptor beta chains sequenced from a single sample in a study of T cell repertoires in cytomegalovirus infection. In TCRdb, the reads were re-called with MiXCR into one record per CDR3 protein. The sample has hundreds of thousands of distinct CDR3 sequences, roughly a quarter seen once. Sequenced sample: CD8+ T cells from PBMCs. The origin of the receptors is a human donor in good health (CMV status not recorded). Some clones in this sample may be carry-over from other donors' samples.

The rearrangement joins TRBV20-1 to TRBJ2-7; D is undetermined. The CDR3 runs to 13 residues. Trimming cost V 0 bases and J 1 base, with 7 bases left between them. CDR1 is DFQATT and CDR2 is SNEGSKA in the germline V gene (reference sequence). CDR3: CSARDSDSYEQYV. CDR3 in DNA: TGCAGTGCTAGAGATTCCGATTCCTACGAGCAGTACGTC.

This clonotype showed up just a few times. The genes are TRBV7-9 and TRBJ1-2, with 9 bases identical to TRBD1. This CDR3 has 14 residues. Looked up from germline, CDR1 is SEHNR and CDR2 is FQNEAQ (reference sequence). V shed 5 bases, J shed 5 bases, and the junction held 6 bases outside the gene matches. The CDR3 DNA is TGTGCCAGCAGCGGACCGGGACAGGGTTATGGCTACACCTTC. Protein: CASSGPGQGYGYTF. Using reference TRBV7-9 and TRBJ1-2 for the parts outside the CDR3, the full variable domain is DTGVSQNPRHKITKRGQNVTFRCDPISEHNRLYWYRQTLGQGPEFLTYFQNEAQLEKSRLLSDRFSAERPKGSFSTLEIQRTEQGDSAMYLCASSGPGQGYGYTFGSGTRLTVV.

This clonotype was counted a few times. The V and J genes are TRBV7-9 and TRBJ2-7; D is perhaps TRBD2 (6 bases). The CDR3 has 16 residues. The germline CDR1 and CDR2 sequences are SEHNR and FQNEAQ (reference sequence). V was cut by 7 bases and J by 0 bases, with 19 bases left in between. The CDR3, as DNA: TGTGCCAGCACCGCCCTCGGGGACTTGAGCTCCTACGAGCAGTACTTC. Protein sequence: CASTALGDLSSYEQYF.

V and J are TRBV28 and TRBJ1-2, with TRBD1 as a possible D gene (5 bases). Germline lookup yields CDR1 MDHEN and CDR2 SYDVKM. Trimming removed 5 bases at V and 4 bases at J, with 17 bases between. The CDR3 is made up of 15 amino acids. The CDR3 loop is CASSPPGLRIYGYTF. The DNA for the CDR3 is TGTGCCAGCAGTCCTCCGGGACTGAGAATCTATGGCTACACCTTC.

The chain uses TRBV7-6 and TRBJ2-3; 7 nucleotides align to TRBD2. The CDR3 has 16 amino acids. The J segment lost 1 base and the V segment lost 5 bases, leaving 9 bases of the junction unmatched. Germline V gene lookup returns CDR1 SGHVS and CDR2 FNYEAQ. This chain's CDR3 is CASSPSIAGGTDTQYF. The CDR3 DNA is TGTGCCAGCAGCCCTTCGATCGCGGGGGGCACAGATACGCAGTATTTT. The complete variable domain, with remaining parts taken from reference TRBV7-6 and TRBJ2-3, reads GAGVSQSPRYKVTKRGQDVALRCDPISGHVSLYWYRQALGQGPEFLTYFNYEAQQDKSGLPNDRFSAERPEGSISTLTIQRTEQRDSAMYRCASSPSIAGGTDTQYFGPGTRLTVL.